A selection of T cell receptor beta chains follows, all from one sample in a study of blood T cell repertoires in COVID-19. Produced via immunoSEQ multiplex PCR; TCRdb's table is partial and in-frame only. The sample shows under 200,000 clones, around nine tenths of them seen only once. The sample was peripheral blood. These receptors were obtained from a man aged 65 to 79 with active or convalescent COVID-19. Each CDR3 is given with its conserved first and last residue.

v_call	cdr3_aa
TRBV10-2	CASSESRGGAFTDTQYF
TRBV30	CAWSVLSGYTF
TRBV3-1/TRBV3-2	CASSQETGTEKLFF
TRBV10-3	CAISRASGGVETQYF
TRBV6-1	CASSEPIGTPSKYF
TRBV14	CASSYTGARYNSPLHF
TRBV23-1	CASSQSQGKGADTQYF
TRBV27	CASSLVPGFYNEQFF
TRBV19	CASSRQRNTEAFF
TRBV27	CASSFSISSDRSYEQYF
TRBV9	CASSTTPQGNEQFF
TRBV5-1	CASSLNFQGGGTNEKLFF
TRBV12-3/TRBV12-4	CASSFSLNTEAFF
TRBV7-6	CASTAWGPGSPDLCGYTF
TRBV4-3	CASSQDSSAGGYTF
TRBV19	CASRQGPTQNSPLHF
TRBV28	CASSLFTVNTEAFF
TRBV13	CASSLVVYNEQFF
TRBV6-5	CASSRLSRQETQYF
TRBV28	CASSLWGGRRNQPQHF
TRBV14	CASSQERGTSGSSYEQYF
TRBV10-3	CAIHGERVQDNEQFF
TRBV5-1	CASSSGLAGHNEQFF
TRBV28	CASSSPYGGGRTGELFF
TRBV28	CASSLALGGESLFF
TRBV19	CASRRHDQETQYF
TRBV18	CASSPTGYGETQYF
TRBV12-2	CASRGPGAGNTIYF
TRBV18	CASSPQRTGGQPFF
TRBV5-4	CASSLEWQGAETQYF
TRBV10-3	CAISEGTRGTGELFF
TRBV9	CASSLTSGGAPGELFF
TRBV5-4	CASRKEGTTDTQYF